This T cell receptor (beta chain) was observed in a study of T cell responses to AZD1222 COVID-19 vaccine. Data came from immunoSEQ multiplex PCR; TCRdb stores just in-frame clones and leaves some out. The sample lists fewer than 200,000 clones; 88% were seen once. Findings and caveats of the study: Donor demographics were predominantly white British with a female majority; clonal diversity may be underestimated. As reported, nearly half of all spike-specific TCRs target variant regions that are unmutated. At baseline, seropositivity was found in only six or seven AZD1222 recipients.

This clone appeared a few times. Its target is unknown. Trimming removed 6 bases at V and 1 base at J, with 15 bases between. This CDR3 is 15 amino acids long. CDR1 MNHEY and CDR2 SVGAGI come from the germline V gene. The chain uses TRBV6-5 and TRBJ1-2; the D is unclear. The receptor's source is an adult in good health. The specimen was peripheral blood, collected on day 0 of AZD1222 vaccination. The CDR3 DNA is TGTGCCAGCAGCCTCGGACGGATGGATAACTATGGCTACACCTTC. This codes for CASSLGRMDNYGYTF.